The subject of this entry is one T cell receptor beta chain. The antigen is unknown. The data were taken from a study of CD8 T cells in Susac syndrome. Regarding the study as a whole: It was acknowledged in the study that its TCR sequencing and HLA analysis involved a relatively small number of individuals.

The authors carried out high-throughput sequencing of TCR beta. They applied it to CD8+ and CD4+ T cells obtained from blood. The authors negatively isolated CD8+ and CD4+ T cells and FACS-enriched TEMRA cells. The authors reverse transcribed about 0.5 to 1 ug RNA with random hexamers. TCR beta CDR3 was amplified by immunoSEQ multiplex PCR. This amplification extended across 54 Vbeta and 13 Jbeta segments. TCRdb analysed the immunoSEQ multiplex PCR reads with MiXCR anew, one entry per CDR3 protein. Of about 66,000 distinct CDR3 sequences listed, about 94% are singletons. With V trimmed by 3 bases and J by 7 bases, 5 bases remained unmatched. This CDR3 region has 14 residues. Germline V CDR1 and CDR2: ENHRY, SYGVKD.

The sample was CD8+ T cells from PBMCs. The chain uses TRBV10-3 and TRBJ2-1; TRBD2 agrees at 8 bases. The receptor was isolated from a human donor with multiple sclerosis. CDR3: CAISESGSGNEQFF. Here the CDR3 DNA reads TGTGCCATCAGTGAAAGCGGGAGTGGTAATGAGCAGTTCTTC.